Below, 8 T cell receptor beta chains from the same sample are listed, as sequenced in a study of T cell responses to AZD1222 COVID-19 vaccine. Only in-frame clones appear in the TCRdb table, and some are missing; sequencing was by immunoSEQ multiplex PCR. The sample has 150,000 to 200,000 clones, around 92% seen once. The sequencing used peripheral blood, collected on day 0 of AZD1222 vaccination. The receptor set was obtained from an adult in good health.

This chain links TRBV11-2 with TRBJ1-6; D unresolved. The germline V gene has CDR1 SGHAT and CDR2 FQNNGV. This CDR3 is 15 amino acids long. Trimming cost V 0 bases and J 2 bases, with 5 bases left between them. CDR3 sequence (DNA): TGTGCCAGCAGCTTAGAGGGGACCTATAATTCACCCCTCCACTTT. It codes for CASSLEGTYNSPLHF.

Concerning this clone: Other DNA sequences in the sample encode the same CDR3. The genes are TRBV28 and TRBJ2-2, with 9 bases identical to TRBD2. The CDR3 has 15 amino acids. The germline gives CDR1 MDHEN, CDR2 SYDVKM. Trimming at V came to 6 bases and at J to 0 bases, leaving 2 bases not matched to a gene. The CDR3 DNA follows: TGTGCCAGCAGCTCTAGCGGGGCGAACACCGGGGAGCTGTTTTTT. Amino acids: CASSSSGANTGELFF.

The V and J genes are TRBV6-5 and TRBJ2-7, with 7 nucleotides matching TRBD2. Germline CDR1 reads MNHEY; CDR2 reads SVGAGI. After removal of 4 bases from V and 3 bases from J, the junction contained 9 bases not matched to a gene. The CDR3 contains 15 residues. The CDR3 DNA is TGTGCCAGCAGTTCCGACGGACTAGGGTTCTACGAGCAGTACTTC. Its translation is CASSSDGLGFYEQYF.

V gene TRBV29-1 combines with J gene TRBJ2-2, with no clear D. From germline, CDR1 is SQVTM and CDR2 ANQGSEA. Trimming cost V 8 bases and J 1 base, with 11 bases left between them. This CDR3 has 13 amino acids. This CDR3 is CSSRTENTGELFF. DNA of the CDR3: TGCAGCTCTCGGACGGAGAACACCGGGGAGCTGTTTTTT.

This clone was recorded only once. J is TRBJ2-3 and V is TRBV24-1; D might be TRBD1 (5 bases). CDR3 size: 16 residues. With 3 bases removed from V and 0 bases from J, the gap between germline ends came to 12 bases. Looked up from germline, CDR1 is KGHDR and CDR2 is SFDVKD. This CDR3 is CATSDPGRSSTDTQYF. The CDR3 nucleotides are TGTGCCACCAGTGATCCAGGGCGATCTAGCACAGATACGCAGTATTTT.

The chain employs TRBV7-2 and TRBJ1-2; 8 nucleotides align to TRBD1. The CDR3 loop spans 15 amino acids. The germline CDR1 and CDR2 sequences are SGHTA and FQGNSA. V lost 4 bases to trimming and J lost 3 bases; unmatched junction nucleotides: 7. The CDR3 loop reads CASSSWAGGDYGYTF. CDR3 nucleotides: TGTGCCAGCAGCTCCTGGGCAGGGGGCGACTATGGCTACACCTTC.

The genes are TRBV6-4 and TRBJ1-1, with D perhaps matching TRBD1 (6 bases). The CDR3 extends over 15 amino acids. Trimming cost V 6 bases and J 0 bases, with 14 bases left between them. CDR1 is MRHNA, CDR2 SNTAGT, per germline. DNA for the CDR3: TGTGCCAGCAGGCCTGAGGGGGGCTTGAACACTGAAGCTTTCTTT. Translating gives CASRPEGGLNTEAFF.

This clone was recorded once. The chain joins TRBV18 to TRBJ2-5, with a tentative D call TRBD2 (5 bases). V shed 0 bases and J shed 2 bases, with 10 bases lying between them. CDR1 and CDR2 from the germline V gene are KGHSH and LQKENI. This CDR3 spans 15 amino acids. CDR3 DNA: TGTGCCAGCTCACCACCGTCGGGGAGTCAAGAGACCCAGTACTTC. This translates into CASSPPSGSQETQYF.